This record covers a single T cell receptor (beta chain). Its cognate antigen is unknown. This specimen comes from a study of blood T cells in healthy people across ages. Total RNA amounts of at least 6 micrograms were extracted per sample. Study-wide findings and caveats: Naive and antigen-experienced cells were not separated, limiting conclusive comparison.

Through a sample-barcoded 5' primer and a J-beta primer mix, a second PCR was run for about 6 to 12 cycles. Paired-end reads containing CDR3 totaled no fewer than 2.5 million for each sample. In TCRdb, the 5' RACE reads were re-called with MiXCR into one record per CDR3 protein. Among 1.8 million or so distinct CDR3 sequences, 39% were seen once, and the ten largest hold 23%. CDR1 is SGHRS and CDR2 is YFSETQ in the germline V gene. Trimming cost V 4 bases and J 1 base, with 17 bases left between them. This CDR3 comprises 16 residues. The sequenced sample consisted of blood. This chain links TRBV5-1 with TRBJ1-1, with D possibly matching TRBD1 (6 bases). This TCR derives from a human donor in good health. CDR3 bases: TGCGCCAGCAGCGTTGGGTTGGGGGCTCCGAACACTGAAGCTTTCTTT. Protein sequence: CASSVGLGAPNTEAFF.